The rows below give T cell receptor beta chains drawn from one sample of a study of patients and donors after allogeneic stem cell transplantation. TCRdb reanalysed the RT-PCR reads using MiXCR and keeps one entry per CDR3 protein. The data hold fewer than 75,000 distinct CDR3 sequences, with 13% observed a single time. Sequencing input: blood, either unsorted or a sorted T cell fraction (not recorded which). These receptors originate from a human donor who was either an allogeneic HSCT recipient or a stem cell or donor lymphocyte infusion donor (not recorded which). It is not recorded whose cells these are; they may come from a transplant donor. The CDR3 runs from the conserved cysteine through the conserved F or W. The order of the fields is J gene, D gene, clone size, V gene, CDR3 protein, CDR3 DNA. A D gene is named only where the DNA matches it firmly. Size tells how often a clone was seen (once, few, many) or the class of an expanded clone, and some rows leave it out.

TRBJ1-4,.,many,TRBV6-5,CATGPGLGNEKLFF,TGTGCCACGGGCCCCGGTCTGGGGAATGAAAAACTGTTTTTT
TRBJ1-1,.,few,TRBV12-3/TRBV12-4,CASREFMNTEAFF,TGTGCCAGCAGGGAGTTCATGAACACTGAAGCTTTCTTT
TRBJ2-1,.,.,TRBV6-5,CASKQGQGFNEQFF,TGTGCCAGCAAACAGGGCCAAGGATTCAATGAGCAGTTCTTC
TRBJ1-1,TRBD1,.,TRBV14,CASSQTGQGVSEAFF,TGTGCCAGCAGCCAGACTGGACAGGGGGTGTCTGAAGCTTTCTTT
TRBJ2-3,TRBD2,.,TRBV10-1,CASTWTSGSSTDTQYF,TGCGCCAGCACCTGGACTAGCGGGAGTTCCACAGATACGCAGTATTTT
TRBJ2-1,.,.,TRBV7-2,CASSLVRGPYNEQFF,TGTGCCAGCAGCTTAGTAAGGGGCCCCTACAATGAGCAGTTCTTC
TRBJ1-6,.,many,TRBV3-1,CASSQDGHGSYNSPLHF,TGTGCCAGCAGCCAAGATGGACATGGGTCCTATAATTCACCCCTCCACTTT
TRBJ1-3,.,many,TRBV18,CASSPLSAGAGNTIYF,TGTGCCAGCTCACCACTGTCCGCAGGGGCTGGAAACACCATATATTTT
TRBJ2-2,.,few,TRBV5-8,CASSQDTGSTGELFF,TGTGCCAGCAGCCAAGATACCGGGAGCACCGGGGAGCTGTTTTTT
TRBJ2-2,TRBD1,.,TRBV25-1,CASSETGVSTGELFF,TGTGCCAGCAGTGAGACAGGGGTGAGCACCGGGGAGCTGTTTTTT
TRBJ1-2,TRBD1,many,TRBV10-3,CAISEGQGSGYTF,TGTGCCATCAGTGAGGGACAGGGGAGCGGCTACACCTTC
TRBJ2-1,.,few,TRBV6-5,CASRKAGVNEQFF,TGTGCCAGCAGAAAGGCAGGGGTCAATGAGCAGTTCTTC
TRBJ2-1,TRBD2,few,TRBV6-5,CASSYSKGSGIGNEQFF,TGTGCCAGCAGTTACTCGAAGGGTAGCGGGATTGGCAATGAGCAGTTCTTC
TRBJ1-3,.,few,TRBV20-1,CSATDGSNSGNTIYF,TGCAGTGCTACTGACGGCTCCAACTCTGGAAACACCATATATTTT
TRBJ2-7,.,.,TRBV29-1,CSVEASGYEQYF,TGCAGCGTTGAAGCCTCCGGCTACGAGCAGTACTTC
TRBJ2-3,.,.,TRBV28,CASCLFAPDTQYF,TGTGCCAGCTGTTTATTCGCCCCAGATACGCAGTATTTT
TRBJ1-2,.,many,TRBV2,CASPSPTGTYGYTF,TGTGCCAGCCCCTCGCCTACAGGGACGTATGGCTACACCTTC
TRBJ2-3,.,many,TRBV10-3,CAISESIASTDTQYF,TGTGCCATCAGTGAGTCGATTGCTAGCACAGATACGCAGTATTTT